This TCR beta chain was observed in a study of blood T cell repertoires in COVID-19. For the study at large: Donors in the United States, Italy and Spain gave samples during acute or convalescent COVID-19.

The CDR3 contains 14 residues. V was trimmed by 4 bases and J by 6 bases, leaving 13 bases between them. CDR1 is LGHDT and CDR2 is YNNKEL in the germline V gene (reference sequence). In the original workflow: Reference gene primer amplification yielded estimated nucleated cell counts. Generated by immunoSEQ multiplex PCR, the TCRdb table keeps only in-frame clones and is missing some. D and trimming were read from the DNA, whereas the V and J calls and clone size are those reported in that table. The sample contains 150,000 to 200,000 clones, roughly 79% of which appear only once. The TCR comes from a man in his 60s with active or convalescent COVID-19. The chain recombines TRBV3-1 (or the pseudogene TRBV3-2) with TRBJ1-3, with D possibly matching TRBD1 (6 bases). Sequenced: peripheral blood. This chain's CDR3 is CASSPSRGPNTIYF. CDR3 bases: TGTGCCAGCAGCCCTAGCAGGGGCCCAAACACCATATATTTT.